Each of the 21 T cell receptor beta chains below was sequenced from the same sample in a study of blood T cell repertoires in COVID-19. The repertoire was sequenced with immunoSEQ multiplex PCR; TCRdb's copy has only in-frame clones and lacks some. The sample holds about 210,000 clones, around 88% seen once. Sequenced sample: peripheral blood. The receptors derive from a man between 18 and 29 years old with active or convalescent COVID-19.

The rearrangement joins TRBV6-5 to TRBJ1-2; 7 bases are a match to TRBD1. The V segment lost 6 bases and the J segment 6 bases; nucleotides outside the gene matches: 10. This CDR3 is built from 14 residues. Germline V lookup: CDR1 MNHEY, CDR2 SVGAGI. This chain's CDR3 is CASSPQGGWNGYTF. The CDR3 DNA sequence: TGTGCCAGCAGCCCCCAGGGGGGTTGGAATGGCTACACCTTC.

CDR3 in DNA: TGTGCTAGTGGTTCCCAGGGGCCCCCTAACTATGGCTACACCTTC. Translating it yields CASGSQGPPNYGYTF. The gene calls are TRBV12-5 and TRBJ1-2; tentative D call: TRBD1 (6 bases). V lost 4 bases and J 0 bases, leaving 12 bases between the germline ends. This CDR3 has 15 amino acids. CDR1 is LGHNT, CDR2 FRNRAP, per germline. The whole variable domain, filled in from reference TRBV12-5 and TRBJ1-2, reads DARVTQTPRHKVTEMGQEVTMRCQPILGHNTVFWYRQTMMQGLELLAYFRNRAPLDDSGMPKDRFSAEMPDATLATLKIQPSEPRDSAVYFCASGSQGPPNYGYTFGSGTRLTVV.

The chain links TRBV7-2 to TRBJ1-3; no clear D. Trimming cost V 1 base and J 1 base, with 5 bases left between them. The CDR3 consists of 14 residues. Germline CDR1 is SGHTA and CDR2 is FQGNSA. The CDR3 region is CASSLERSGNTIYF. The CDR3 nucleotides are TGTGCCAGCAGCTTAGAGCGGTCTGGAAACACCATATATTTT.

The V and J genes are TRBV6-5 and TRBJ2-2; tentatively, D is TRBD1 (6 bases). Germline V gene data show CDR1 as MNHEY and CDR2 as SVGAGI. CDR3 size: 14 residues. The V gene lost 6 bases and the J gene lost 2 bases, with 10 bases spanning the gap. The CDR3 reads CASSPGQNTGELFF. In DNA form, the CDR3 reads TGTGCCAGCAGCCCGGGACAAAACACCGGGGAGCTGTTTTTT.

The chain combines TRBV7-6 with TRBJ1-1; a possible D gene is TRBD1 (6 bases). Trimming shortened V by 2 bases and J by 0 bases, and 10 bases separated the two germline ends. CDR1 and CDR2 from the germline V gene are SGHVS and FNYEAQ. The CDR3 loop spans 15 amino acids. CDR3 sequence (DNA): TGTGCCAGCAGCTTACCCGGACAGTTGAACACTGAAGCTTTCTTT. Its protein is CASSLPGQLNTEAFF. The full variable domain, rest sourced from reference TRBV7-6 and TRBJ1-1, is GAGVSQSPRYKVTKRGQDVALRCDPISGHVSLYWYRQALGQGPEFLTYFNYEAQQDKSGLPNDRFSAERPEGSISTLTIQRTEQRDSAMYRCASSLPGQLNTEAFFGQGTRLTVV.

The gene calls are TRBV28 and TRBJ1-1; weak D call: TRBD1 (6 bases). The CDR3 contains 14 residues. V was clipped by 5 bases and J by 4 bases, with 14 bases between them. Germline CDR1 and CDR2: MDHEN and SYDVKM. The CDR3 DNA is TGTGCCAGCAGTACTACAGGGTACCCCACTGAAGCTTTCTTT. It codes for CASSTTGYPTEAFF.

Comment on this clone: Other nucleotide sequences from this sample produce the same CDR3. The chain uses TRBV7-2 and TRBJ1-1; D call uncertain. V was trimmed by 5 bases and J by 2 bases, leaving 12 bases between them. This CDR3 comprises 14 residues. Germline V CDR1 and CDR2: SGHTA, FQGNSA. The CDR3 DNA follows: TGTGCCAGCAGCCCTCGGACGGGAAACACTGAAGCTTTCTTT. Residues: CASSPRTGNTEAFF.

A single count supports this clone. The J gene is TRBJ1-1, the V gene TRBV7-2, with no clear D. CDR3 length equals 11 residues. V was trimmed by 3 bases and J by 6 bases, leaving 5 bases between them. Germline-derived CDR1 and CDR2 are SGHTA and FQGNSA. CDR3 in DNA: TGTGCCAGCAGCTTGAGTTCTGAAGCTTTCTTT. It translates to CASSLSSEAFF.

This rearrangement joins TRBV3-1 (or the pseudogene TRBV3-2) to TRBJ2-7; D call uncertain. The CDR3 is made up of 14 amino acids. Deletions cut 1 base from V and 3 bases from J, with 10 bases between. Germline CDR1 and CDR2: LGHDT and YNNKEL (reference sequence). The CDR3 here is CASSQGVVLYEQYF. As DNA, the CDR3 is TGTGCCAGCAGCCAAGGAGTGGTGCTCTACGAGCAGTACTTC.

This clone was counted between two and nine times. The gene calls are TRBV7-2 and TRBJ1-5; perhaps TRBD1 as D (6 bases). The CDR3 is 16 residues long. V was trimmed by 3 bases and J by 2 bases, leaving 14 bases between them. Germline values: CDR1 SGHTA, CDR2 FQGNSA. In DNA form, the CDR3 reads TGTGCCAGCAGCTTCACAAACAGGGCTGGCAATCAGCCCCAGCATTTT. Encoded protein: CASSFTNRAGNQPQHF.

The chain has TRBV3-1 (or the pseudogene TRBV3-2) and TRBJ1-1, with TRBD1 matching 8 bases. This CDR3 region has 14 residues. The germline V gene has CDR1 LGHDT and CDR2 YNNKEL (reference sequence). The V and J ends lost 4 bases and 5 bases, in that order; junction bases with no gene match: 6. The CDR3 region is CASSLLGQGTEAFF. In nucleotides, the CDR3 is TGTGCCAGCAGCCTATTAGGACAGGGTACTGAAGCTTTCTTT.

This sequence joins TRBV6-1 and TRBJ2-7, with D perhaps matching TRBD1 (5 bases). Trimming pared 2 bases from V and 3 bases from J, leaving 17 bases between. Germline loops: CDR1 MNHNS, CDR2 SASEGT. The CDR3 spans 16 residues. This CDR3 reads CASSESPNGQRYEQYF. The CDR3 DNA reads TGTGCCAGCAGTGAATCTCCGAACGGACAACGCTACGAGCAGTACTTC.

The count of this clone is one. The rearrangement joins TRBV5-5 to TRBJ1-4; 7 bases are shared with TRBD1. The CDR3 sequence is 17 residues long. CDR1 is SGHKS, CDR2 YYEKEE, per germline (reference sequence). The J segment lost 8 bases and the V segment lost 0 bases, leaving 13 bases of the junction unmatched. CDR3 in DNA: TGTGCCAGCAGCTTGGACAGGGGCCAACGCCGGGGAGAAAAACTGTTTTTT. This codes for CASSLDRGQRRGEKLFF. Looking up the rest from reference TRBV5-5 and TRBJ1-4 gives the full variable domain: DAGVTQSPTHLIKTRGQQVTLRCSPISGHKSVSWYQQVLGQGPQFIFQYYEKEERGRGNFPDRFSARQFPNYSSELNVNALLLGDSALYLCASSLDRGQRRGEKLFFGSGTQLSVL.

The chain couples TRBV7-2 to TRBJ2-5; 8 nucleotides align to TRBD1. The germline gives CDR1 SGHTA, CDR2 FQGNSA. CDR3 length: 15 residues. V trimming: 5 bases; J trimming: 4 bases; junction bases outside the gene matches: 9. The CDR3 loop reads CASSQDGQGAETQYF. In DNA, the CDR3 is TGTGCCAGCAGCCAAGACGGACAGGGTGCAGAGACCCAGTACTTC.

This chain joins TRBV3-1 (or the pseudogene TRBV3-2) and TRBJ2-3, with TRBD1 identical over 7 bases. CDR1 LGHDT and CDR2 YNNKEL come from the germline V gene (reference sequence). J lost 3 bases, V lost 3 bases, and 9 bases had no gene match. The CDR3 loop spans 16 amino acids. The CDR3 nucleotides read TGTGCCAGCAGCCACCACAGGGGATTGGCGACAGATACGCAGTATTTT. This translates into CASSHHRGLATDTQYF.

The CDR3 DNA reads TGTGCCAGCAGCCAAGCCAGGGTGGCCCACCAAGCTTTCTTT. It codes for CASSQARVAHQAFF. The chain is built from TRBV3-1 (or the pseudogene TRBV3-2) and TRBJ1-1, with D perhaps matching TRBD1 (5 bases). Germline assignment: CDR1 LGHDT and CDR2 YNNKEL (reference sequence). The CDR3 spans 14 residues. The V end was cut by 1 base, the J end by 9 bases, with 15 bases between.

The chain has TRBV6-5 and TRBJ1-1, with D perhaps matching TRBD1 (5 bases). The CDR3 spans 15 residues. V gave up 5 bases and J gave up 2 bases, with 15 bases separating them. Germline V lookup: CDR1 MNHEY, CDR2 SVGAGI. The CDR3 region has the DNA TGTGCCAGCAGTCAATCGGGGGGGATAAACACTGAAGCTTTCTTT. It yields the protein CASSQSGGINTEAFF.

The chain employs TRBV3-1 (or the pseudogene TRBV3-2) and TRBJ2-7; 11 bases align to TRBD2. V lost 5 bases, J lost 3 bases, and 6 bases stayed unmatched. The CDR3 has 15 amino acids. The germline gives CDR1 LGHDT, CDR2 YNNKEL (reference sequence). The CDR3 bases are TGTGCCAGCAGCTCTAGCGGGAGGTTTTTCTACGAGCAGTACTTC. Translated, it gives CASSSSGRFFYEQYF.

The chain uses TRBV19 and TRBJ1-6, with D perhaps TRBD1 (5 bases). The CDR3 has 14 residues. Germline CDR1 is LNHDA and CDR2 is SQIVND (reference sequence). Between the trimmed V and J ends, which lost 6 bases and 7 bases, there was a span of 13 bases. In DNA form, the CDR3 reads TGTGCCAGTAGGCAGGGCGGGAGAAATTCACCCCTCCACTTT. Translation gives CASRQGGRNSPLHF.

A few counts support this clone. The chain carries TRBV7-2 and TRBJ1-5; 7 nucleotides align to TRBD1. CDR1 and CDR2 (germline): SGHTA, FQGNSA. V gave up 3 bases and J gave up 0 bases; unmatched junction bases: 5. The CDR3 consists of 16 residues. The CDR3 DNA sequence: TGTGCCAGCAGCTTTTACGGGACAGATAGCAATCAGCCCCAGCATTTT. This codes for CASSFYGTDSNQPQHF.

This rearrangement joins TRBV6-1 to TRBJ2-2; 8 bases map to TRBD2. With 3 bases clipped from V and 6 bases from J, the junction kept 6 bases outside the gene matches. This CDR3 is 15 amino acids long. The germline gives CDR1 MNHNS, CDR2 SASEGT. CDR3 nucleotide sequence: TGTGCCAGCAGTGATACTAGCGGCTCCCCCGGGGAGCTGTTTTTT. Its protein is CASSDTSGSPGELFF.